The 29 T cell receptor beta chains reported below all come from one sample, sequenced in a study of blood T cell repertoires in COVID-19. The protocol was immunoSEQ multiplex PCR, while the TCRdb copy is restricted to in-frame clones and leaves out a portion. The sample comprises some 700,000 clones, around 89% of which are singletons, and about 0.24% rests with the top ten. The specimen was peripheral blood. These receptors all stem from a woman aged 18 to 35 with acute or convalescent COVID-19.

This clone was seen only once. The genes are TRBV6-5 and TRBJ1-4; TRBD1 is a possible D gene (6 bases). Germline lookup yields CDR1 MNHEY and CDR2 SVGAGI. This CDR3 is 16 amino acids long. The V end lost 2 bases, the J end lost 0 bases, and 10 bases lay between the germline ends. The CDR3 here is CASSYGQNPTNEKLFF. The CDR3 DNA reads TGTGCCAGCAGTTACGGACAGAATCCAACTAATGAAAAACTGTTTTTT.

The CDR3 coding sequence is TGTGCTAGTGGTTTGGTACTGCGGGGGGGCTCAAATGAGCAGTTCTTC. Its protein product is CASGLVLRGGSNEQFF. J is TRBJ2-1 and V is TRBV12-5; 9 positions agree with TRBD2. The CDR3 has 16 residues. J was trimmed by 7 bases and V by 0 bases; bases with no gene match: 7. Looked up from germline, CDR1 is LGHNT and CDR2 is FRNRAP.

This clone was counted between two and nine times. The chain carries TRBV2 and TRBJ2-2; D is possibly TRBD1 (6 bases). The CDR3 contains 13 residues. V shed 6 bases and J shed 3 bases, with 8 bases lying between them. The germline V gene encodes CDR1 SNHLY and CDR2 FYNNEI. The CDR3 DNA reads as TGTGCCAGCAGCAGACAGGACACCGGGGAGCTGTTTTTT. Amino acids: CASSRQDTGELFF.

The CDR3 loop is CASTRDRGREQYF. CDR3 sequence (DNA): TGTGCCAGCACCCGTGACAGGGGGCGTGAGCAGTACTTC. The rearrangement joins TRBV21-1 to TRBJ2-7; TRBD1, the D gene given by the table, was not confirmed from the DNA. TRBV21-1 has pseudogene status. CDR3 length: 13 amino acids.

V and J are TRBV19 and TRBJ1-2; 11 bases match TRBD1. V lost 4 bases and J lost 8; bases outside the gene matches: 9. The germline V gene has CDR1 LNHDA and CDR2 SQIVND (reference sequence). The CDR3 sequence is 15 residues long. Here the CDR3 DNA reads TGTGCCAGTAGTACTCTACGGGACAGGGGGGGCGGCTACACCTTC. Translating gives CASSTLRDRGGGYTF.

The chain is built from TRBV19 and TRBJ1-6; 9 positions match TRBD1. The germline CDR1 and CDR2 sequences are LNHDA and SQIVND (reference sequence). The CDR3 extends over 19 amino acids. The J segment lost 4 bases and the V segment lost 5 bases, leaving 15 bases of the junction unmatched. This CDR3 reads CASSQKNPQGQGYNSPLHF. DNA for the CDR3: TGTGCCAGTAGTCAAAAAAACCCTCAGGGACAGGGATATAATTCACCCCTCCACTTT.

This clone was recorded once. J is TRBJ2-7 and V is TRBV7-2; 7 nucleotides agree with TRBD1. V shed 1 base and J 6 bases; nucleotides not matched to a gene: 9. The V gene's germline CDR1 is SGHTA and CDR2 FQGNSA. The CDR3 has 15 residues. CDR3 nucleotide sequence: TGTGCCAGCAGCTTAGGATGGCAGGGGGTAATCGAGCAGTACTTC. This gives the protein CASSLGWQGVIEQYF.

The genes are TRBV3-1 (or the pseudogene TRBV3-2) and TRBJ2-1; D is unclear. The ends were cut back, 3 bases at V and 2 bases at J, with 17 bases in the middle. CDR1 LGHDT and CDR2 YNNKEL come from the germline V gene (reference sequence). The CDR3 spans 17 residues. DNA of the CDR3: TGTGCCAGCAGCCAGCTACTACCGGCAGCACCCTACAATGAGCAGTTCTTC. It specifies CASSQLLPAAPYNEQFF.

The chain employs TRBV7-2 and TRBJ1-1, with D unresolved. This CDR3 has 14 residues. The V end was cut by 2 bases, the J end by 0 bases, with 7 bases between. CDR1 is SGHTA, CDR2 FQGNSA, per germline. The CDR3 region has the DNA TGTGCCAGCAGCTTATCGACACTGAACACTGAAGCTTTCTTT. Translated: CASSLSTLNTEAFF.

This clone was seen a few times. V and J are TRBV19 and TRBJ1-2; D perhaps matches TRBD1 (5 bases). The CDR3 covers 13 residues. The germline CDR1 and CDR2 sequences are LNHDA and SQIVND (reference sequence). The V and J ends lost 6 bases and 1 base respectively, with 9 bases between them. This CDR3 is CASREGLNYGYTF. The DNA for the CDR3 is TGTGCCAGTAGGGAGGGACTTAACTATGGCTACACCTTC.

The V and J genes are TRBV6-4 and TRBJ2-2; D is perhaps TRBD2 (6 bases). Between the trimmed V and J ends, which lost 7 bases and 6 bases, there was a span of 15 bases. This CDR3 has 14 residues. CDR1 and CDR2 from the germline V gene are MRHNA and SNTAGT. This CDR3 reads CASTLGGSPGELFF. CDR3 in DNA: TGTGCCAGCACCCTAGGAGGGTCTCCCGGGGAGCTGTTTTTT.

The V and J genes are TRBV19 and TRBJ2-1, with D maybe TRBD1 (6 bases). Germline assignment: CDR1 LNHDA and CDR2 SQIVND (reference sequence). CDR3 length: 13 amino acids. Trimming removed 5 bases from V and 7 bases from J, with 12 bases in between. Written as DNA, the CDR3 is TGTGCCAGTAGTTGGGGGCCGTGGAATGAGCAGTTCTTC. It codes for CASSWGPWNEQFF.

V gene TRBV30 combines with J gene TRBJ1-2, with D possibly matching TRBD1 (6 bases). Germline-derived CDR1 and CDR2 are GTSNPN and SVGIG (reference sequence). The V gene lost 4 bases and the J gene lost 3 bases, with 15 bases spanning the gap. This CDR3 is built from 14 residues. CDR3 DNA sequence: TGTGCCTGGACCGGAGGGGGGGGAGACTATGGCTACACCTTC. This encodes CAWTGGGGDYGYTF.

The V call is TRBV13, the J call TRBJ1-1; TRBD1 might be the D (5 bases). The CDR3 totals 13 residues. The germline gives CDR1 PRHDT, CDR2 FYEKMQ (reference sequence). Trimming removed 5 bases at V and 5 bases at J, with 12 bases between. The CDR3 DNA is TGTGCCAGCAGCCCAGAAGGGGTAACTGAAGCTTTCTTT. Amino acid sequence: CASSPEGVTEAFF.

The chain carries TRBV12-5 and TRBJ2-5; 12 bases are shared with TRBD2. Germline V gene lookup returns CDR1 LGHNT and CDR2 FRNRAP. The CDR3 has 18 amino acids. Trimming took 0 bases from V and 1 from J; bases not matched to a gene: 6. The CDR3 sequence is CASGLVLRTSGVQETQYF. The CDR3 DNA reads TGTGCTAGTGGTTTGGTACTCAGGACTAGCGGGGTCCAAGAGACCCAGTACTTC.

V gene TRBV4-3 combines with J gene TRBJ2-3, with 11 bases matching TRBD1. This CDR3 contains 17 residues. The V and J ends lost 4 bases and 3 bases, in that order; junction bases with no gene match: 9. Germline lookup yields CDR1 LGHNA and CDR2 YSLEER. DNA for the CDR3: TGCGCCAGCAGCCCTAGGCCGGGACAGGGGGGGACAGATACGCAGTATTTT. Translating gives CASSPRPGQGGTDTQYF.

This clone came up once. The V call is TRBV7-2, the J call TRBJ2-3, with 10 nucleotides matching TRBD2. With V trimmed by 5 bases and J by 0 bases, 5 bases remained unmatched. Germline V gene lookup returns CDR1 SGHTA and CDR2 FQGNSA. This CDR3 is 16 amino acids long. CDR3 sequence: CASSTGTSASTDTQYF. The CDR3 DNA sequence: TGTGCCAGCAGCACAGGGACTAGCGCTAGCACAGATACGCAGTATTTT.

The chain has TRBV5-1 and TRBJ2-7; D is uncertain. Germline V gene lookup returns CDR1 SGHRS and CDR2 YFSETQ. Trimming removed 1 base from V and 2 bases from J, with 13 bases in between. There are 15 residues in the CDR3. DNA for the CDR3: TGCGCCAGCAGCTTGAGTGCGGCCTACACCTACGAGCAGTACTTC. Translated: CASSLSAAYTYEQYF.

This rearrangement joins TRBV7-9 to TRBJ1-5, with 9 bases fitting TRBD1. The CDR3 loop spans 16 amino acids. V lost 5 bases, J lost 0 bases, and 5 bases stayed unmatched. Per germline, CDR1 SEHNR and CDR2 FQNEAQ (reference sequence). The CDR3, as DNA: TGTGCCAGCAGCACGGACAGGGGCGCTAGCAATCAGCCCCAGCATTTT. This translates into CASSTDRGASNQPQHF.

V gene TRBV19 combines with J gene TRBJ1-6, with 10 nucleotides matching TRBD1. Germline V gives CDR1 LNHDA, CDR2 SQIVND (reference sequence). V shed 4 bases and J 1 base; nucleotides not matched to a gene: 4. The CDR3 consists of 17 residues. CDR3 in DNA: TGTGCCAGTAGTACGGACAGGGGGAGGTCCTATAATTCACCCCTCCACTTT. Translation gives CASSTDRGRSYNSPLHF.

This clone was observed a few times. The CDR3 sequence: CASSIGQGLNYGYTF. DNA of the CDR3: TGTGCCAGTAGTATCGGACAGGGACTTAACTATGGCTACACCTTC. This sequence joins TRBV19 and TRBJ1-2, with 8 bases identical to TRBD1. J gave up 1 base and V 3 bases, and 4 bases lay outside the gene matches. The CDR3 sequence is 15 residues long. Looked up from germline, CDR1 is LNHDA and CDR2 is SQIVND (reference sequence).

The J gene is TRBJ2-7, the V gene TRBV5-1; 13 bases are shared with TRBD2. There are 16 residues in the CDR3. Germline V gene sequence: CDR1 SGHRS, CDR2 YFSETQ. After removal of 2 bases from V and 2 bases from J, the junction contained 4 bases not matched to a gene. CDR3 protein: CASSFTSGGAAYEQYF. The CDR3 DNA reads TGCGCCAGCAGCTTTACTAGCGGGGGGGCCGCCTACGAGCAGTACTTC.

In this sample, this clone turned up once. This chain uses TRBV5-4 with TRBJ1-1; 7 bases are a match to TRBD1. Germline loops: CDR1 SGHNT, CDR2 YYREEE (reference sequence). After removal of 2 bases from V and 8 bases from J, the junction contained 3 bases not matched to a gene. This CDR3 is built from 12 residues. The CDR3 bases are TGTGCCAGCAGCTTCGGGACAGCCGAAGCTTTCTTT. Amino acid sequence: CASSFGTAEAFF. Full variable domain (outside the CDR3, taken from reference TRBV5-4 and TRBJ1-1): ETGVTQSPTHLIKTRGQQVTLRCSSQSGHNTVSWYQQALGQGPQFIFQYYREEENGRGNFPPRFSGLQFPNYSSELNVNALELDDSALYLCASSFGTAEAFFGQGTRLTVV.

The chain carries TRBV5-1 and TRBJ2-4; 10 positions match TRBD2. The germline CDR1 and CDR2 sequences are SGHRS and YFSETQ. CDR3 length: 18 amino acids. V was clipped by 0 bases and J by 0 bases; unmatched bases: 6. The CDR3 protein is CASSLVPSSGGAKNIQYF. In DNA form, the CDR3 reads TGCGCCAGCAGCTTGGTACCCTCTAGCGGGGGAGCCAAAAACATTCAGTACTTC.

V is TRBV30 and J is TRBJ1-2, with D maybe TRBD1 (5 bases). V was shortened by 0 bases and J by 6 bases, with 14 bases between the two germline ends. The CDR3 has 14 residues. Germline values: CDR1 GTSNPN, CDR2 SVGIG (reference sequence). The CDR3 loop reads CAWSVGQGRNGYTF. CDR3 DNA: TGTGCCTGGAGTGTCGGGCAGGGTCGAAATGGCTACACCTTC.

The chain joins TRBV19 to TRBJ1-5; a possible D gene is TRBD1 (5 bases). This CDR3 contains 14 residues. CDR1 and CDR2 from the germline V gene are LNHDA and SQIVND (reference sequence). The V and J ends lost 5 bases and 2 bases respectively, with 10 bases between them. The CDR3 DNA is TGTGCCAGTAGTGGGGGGATGGGCAATCAGCCCCAGCATTTT. Protein product: CASSGGMGNQPQHF.

The V and J genes are TRBV6-5 and TRBJ1-5; TRBD1 agrees at 7 bases. Germline assignment: CDR1 MNHEY and CDR2 SVGAGI. The CDR3 is 14 amino acids. V shed 5 bases, J shed 6 bases, and the junction held 7 bases outside the gene matches. The CDR3 DNA reads as TGTGCCAGCAGTAGGGACAGTCCGACTCAGCCCCAGCATTTT. Translating it yields CASSRDSPTQPQHF.

The chain has TRBV19 and TRBJ2-5, with TRBD1 identical over 7 bases. CDR1 and CDR2 (germline): LNHDA, SQIVND (reference sequence). Unmatched junction bases numbered 6, after V lost 5 bases and J lost 0 bases. The CDR3 contains 15 residues. The CDR3 bases are TGTGCCAGTAGTCCAAGGGGACAGTACCAAGAGACCCAGTACTTC. This codes for CASSPRGQYQETQYF.

The genes are TRBV3-1 (or the pseudogene TRBV3-2) and TRBJ1-4, with TRBD1 matching over 8 bases. The germline V gene has CDR1 LGHDT and CDR2 YNNKEL (reference sequence). The ends lost 4 bases at V and 8 bases at J; junction bases unmatched: 15. The length of the CDR3 is 17 residues. CDR3 protein: CASSRGSPGGRGEKLFF. The CDR3 DNA follows: TGTGCCAGCAGCCGGGGTAGTCCAGGGGGCCGGGGAGAAAAACTGTTTTTT.